These 13 T cell receptor beta chains were sequenced from one sample in a study of breast tumors, draining lymph nodes, adjacent tissues. The lymph nodes were axillary draining lymph nodes from breast cancer patients. From the multiplex PCR reads, TCRdb called clonotypes with MiXCR, one entry per CDR3 protein. The data show over 150,000 distinct CDR3 sequences, around a third seen once. Sequencing was done on a sample of axillary lymph node tissue. The receptors were gathered from a female donor with breast cancer. Some clones in this sample may be carry-over from other donors' samples.

This clonotype was recorded at least ten times. The genes are TRBV12-3 or TRBV12-4 and TRBJ2-3; 7 bases are shared with TRBD2. The trim removed 3 bases at V and 8 bases at J, leaving 11 bases unmatched. The CDR3 has 15 residues. The CDR3 nucleotides are TGTGCCAGCAGTTTCAGCGGGGTCGGTTTCTCTACGCAGTATTTT. Translated, it gives CASSFSGVGFSTQYF.

The sample holds many counts of this clonotype. The V and J genes are TRBV6-1 and TRBJ1-6; no firm D call. The CDR3 sequence is 15 residues long. Germline CDR1 reads MNHNS; CDR2 reads SASEGT. V shed 8 bases and J shed 5 bases, with 16 bases lying between them. As DNA, the CDR3 is TGTGCCAGCCTTATTTGGACCGGTGATAATTCACCCCTCCACTTT. This sequence encodes CASLIWTGDNSPLHF.

In this sample, this clonotype turned up many times. V and J are TRBV19 and TRBJ2-1, with D unclear. This CDR3 comprises 13 residues. Germline V gene data show CDR1 as LNHDA and CDR2 as SQIVND (reference sequence). V was cut by 5 bases and J by 12 bases, with 17 bases left in between. As DNA, the CDR3 is TGTGCCAGTAGTCCTCGGTCCGGTCTACCGCAGTTCTTC. It translates to CASSPRSGLPQFF. The whole variable domain, remainder taken from reference TRBV19 and TRBJ2-1, is DGGITQSPKYLFRKEGQNVTLSCEQNLNHDAMYWYRQDPGQGLRLIYYSQIVNDFQKGDIAEGYSVSREKKESFPLTVTSAQKNPTAFYLCASSPRSGLPQFFGPGTRLTVL.

The table lists this clonotype with many counts. The chain is built from TRBV6-5 and TRBJ2-6; D is possibly TRBD1 (6 bases). The V end lost 2 bases, the J end lost 0 bases, and 17 bases lay between the germline ends. CDR1 is MNHEY and CDR2 is SVGAGI in the germline V gene. The CDR3 consists of 19 residues. The CDR3 region has the DNA TGTGCCAGCAGTTACCTGACCGGGACACCTATCTCTGGGGCCAACGTCCTGACTTTC. It encodes CASSYLTGTPISGANVLTF.

On this clonotype: A much larger clone lies a single base off, so this may be a read error. The chain links TRBV6-1 to TRBJ2-5; maybe TRBD1 (6 bases). With 8 bases removed from V and 2 bases from J, the gap between germline ends came to 18 bases. The germline CDR1 and CDR2 sequences are MNHNS and SASEGT. The CDR3 runs 15 residues. As DNA, the CDR3 is TGTGCCAGCTCGCATAACAGGGCACCACAAGAGACCCAGTACTTC. It specifies CASSHNRAPQETQYF.

In this sample, this clonotype turned up many times. The J gene is TRBJ2-6, the V gene TRBV10-3; D not resolved. This CDR3 region has 17 residues. Germline V CDR1 and CDR2: ENHRY, SYGVKD. V was shortened by 0 bases and J by 4 bases, with 13 bases between the two germline ends. The CDR3 region has the DNA TGTGCCATCAGTGAGTCGATTTGGGTTCGGGGGGCCAACGTCCTGACTTTC. Translated, it gives CAISESIWVRGANVLTF.

As regards this clonotype: A much more abundant neighbour one base away suggests this may be a read error. This chain connects TRBV20-1 to TRBJ2-1; 9 nucleotides align to TRBD2. Germline CDR1 reads DFQATT; CDR2 reads SNEGSKA (reference sequence). V lost 5 bases and J lost 4; bases outside the gene matches: 6. This CDR3 has 14 amino acids. CDR3 DNA: TGCAGTGCTGGGGGGACTAGCAGTTACAATGAGCAGTTCTTC. Its protein is CSAGGTSSYNEQFF.

The CDR3 is CANYAGRGRDGYTF. The CDR3 nucleotides read TGTGCTAACTACGCGGGCAGGGGAAGGGATGGCTACACCTTC. The J gene is TRBJ1-2, the V gene TRBV2, with TRBD1 as a possible D gene (6 bases). Germline CDR1 and CDR2: SNHLY and FYNNEI. The CDR3 covers 14 residues.

The chain links TRBV27 to TRBJ1-5; D is perhaps TRBD1 (6 bases). Trimming cost V 0 bases and J 1 base, with 10 bases left between them. The CDR3 contains 16 residues. Germline CDR1 reads MNHEY; CDR2 reads SMNVEV (reference sequence). CDR3 loop: CASSLSKRGSNQPQHF. Here the CDR3 DNA reads TGTGCCAGCAGTTTATCCAAGAGGGGGAGCAATCAGCCCCAGCATTTT.

This clonotype was seen only a few times. The chain has TRBV5-1 and TRBJ2-2, with no clear D. V was clipped by 4 bases and J by 5 bases, with 9 bases between them. Germline CDR1 and CDR2: SGHRS and YFSETQ. The CDR3 consists of 13 residues. CDR3 DNA sequence: TGCGCCAGCAGCCGGTGCGCGACCGGGGAGCTGTTTTTT. Residues: CASSRCATGELFF.

This clonotype came up many times. The chain joins TRBV9 to TRBJ1-2; D is unresolved. This CDR3 is built from 14 residues. The germline V and J ends were trimmed by 0 bases and 5 bases, with 11 bases remaining between them. Germline values: CDR1 SGDLS, CDR2 YYNGEE. The CDR3 loop is CASSVGSGNYGYTF. DNA of the CDR3: TGTGCCAGCAGCGTAGGATCCGGGAATTATGGCTACACCTTC.

Remarks on this clonotype: A much bigger clone sits one base away, suggesting this may be a read error. V is TRBV20-1 and J is TRBJ2-5; D uncertain. The CDR3 consists of 11 residues. CDR1 is DFQATT, CDR2 SNEGSKA, per germline (reference sequence). Here the CDR3 DNA reads TGCAGTGCGCAGGACGCGGAGACCCAGTCCTTC. It is translated as CSAQDAETQSF.

This clonotype was detected a few times. A much larger clone differs by one base, so this may be a read error. The J gene is TRBJ2-7, the V gene TRBV20-1; D possibly corresponds to TRBD2 (6 bases). The CDR3 contains 11 residues. CDR1 and CDR2 (germline): DFQATT, SNEGSKA (reference sequence). The CDR3 loop is CSARGRERQSF. The CDR3 DNA reads as TGCAGTGCTAGAGGGCGGGAACGGCAGTCCTTC.